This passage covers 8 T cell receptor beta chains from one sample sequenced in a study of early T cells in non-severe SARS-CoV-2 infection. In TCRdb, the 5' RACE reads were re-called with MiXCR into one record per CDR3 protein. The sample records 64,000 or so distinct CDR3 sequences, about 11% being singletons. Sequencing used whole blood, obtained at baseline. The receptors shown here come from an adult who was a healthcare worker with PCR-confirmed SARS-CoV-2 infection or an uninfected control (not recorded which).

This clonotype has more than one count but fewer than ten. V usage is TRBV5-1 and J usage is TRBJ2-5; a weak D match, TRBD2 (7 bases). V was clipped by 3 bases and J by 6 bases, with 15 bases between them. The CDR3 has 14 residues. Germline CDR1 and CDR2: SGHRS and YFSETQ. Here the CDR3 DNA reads TGCGCCAGCAGCTGGGGGGGCGAGCGAAAGACCCAGTACTTC. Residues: CASSWGGERKTQYF.

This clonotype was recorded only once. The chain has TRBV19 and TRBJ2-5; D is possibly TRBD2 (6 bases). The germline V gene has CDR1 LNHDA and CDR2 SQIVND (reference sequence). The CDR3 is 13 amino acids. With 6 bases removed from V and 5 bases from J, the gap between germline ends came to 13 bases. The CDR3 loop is CASSPMGGETQYF. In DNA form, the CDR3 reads TGTGCCAGTAGCCCTATGGGGGGTGAGACCCAGTACTTC.

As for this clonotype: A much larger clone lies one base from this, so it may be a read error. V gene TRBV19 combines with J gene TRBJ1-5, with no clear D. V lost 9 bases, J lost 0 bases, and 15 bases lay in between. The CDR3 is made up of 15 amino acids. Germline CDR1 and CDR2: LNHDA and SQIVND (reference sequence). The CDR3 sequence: CARNPQPLSNQPQHF. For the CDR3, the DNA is TGTGCCAGAAATCCCCAGCCACTTAGCAATCAGCCCCAGCATTTT. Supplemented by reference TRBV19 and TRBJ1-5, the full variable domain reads DGGITQSPKYLFRKEGQNVTLSCEQNLNHDAMYWYRQDPGQGLRLIYYSQIVNDFQKGDIAEGYSVSREKKESFPLTVTSAQKNPTAFYLCARNPQPLSNQPQHFGDGTRLSIL.

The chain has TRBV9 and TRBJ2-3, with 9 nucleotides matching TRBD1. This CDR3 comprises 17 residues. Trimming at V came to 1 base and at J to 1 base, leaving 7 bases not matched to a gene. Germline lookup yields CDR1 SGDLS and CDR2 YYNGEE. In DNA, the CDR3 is TGTGCCAGCAGCGTACCTTTGACAGGGGGGGGCACAGATACGCAGTATTTT. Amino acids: CASSVPLTGGGTDTQYF. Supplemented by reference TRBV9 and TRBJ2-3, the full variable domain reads DSGVTQTPKHLITATGQRVTLRCSPRSGDLSVYWYQQSLDQGLQFLIQYYNGEERAKGNILERFSAQQFPDLHSELNLSSLELGDSALYFCASSVPLTGGGTDTQYFGPGTRLTVL.

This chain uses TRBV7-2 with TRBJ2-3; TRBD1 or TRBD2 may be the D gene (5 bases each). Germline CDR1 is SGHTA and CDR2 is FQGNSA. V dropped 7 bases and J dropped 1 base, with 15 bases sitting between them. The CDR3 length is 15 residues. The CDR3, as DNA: TGTGCCAGCACCGGAATTGGGGGAGGCACAGATACGCAGTATTTT. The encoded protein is CASTGIGGGTDTQYF.

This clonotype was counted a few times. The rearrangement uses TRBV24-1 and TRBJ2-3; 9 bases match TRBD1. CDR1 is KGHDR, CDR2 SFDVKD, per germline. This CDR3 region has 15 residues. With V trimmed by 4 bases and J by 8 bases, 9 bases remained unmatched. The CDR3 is CATSDPGTGKGTQYF. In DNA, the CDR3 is TGTGCCACCAGTGACCCTGGGACAGGGAAGGGTACGCAGTATTTT.

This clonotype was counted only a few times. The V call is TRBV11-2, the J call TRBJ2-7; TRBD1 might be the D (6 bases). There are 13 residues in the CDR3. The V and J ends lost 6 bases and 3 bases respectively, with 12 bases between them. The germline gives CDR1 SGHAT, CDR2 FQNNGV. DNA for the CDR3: TGTGCCAGCAGACTTACAGGGAGCTACGAGCAGTACTTC. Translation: CASRLTGSYEQYF.

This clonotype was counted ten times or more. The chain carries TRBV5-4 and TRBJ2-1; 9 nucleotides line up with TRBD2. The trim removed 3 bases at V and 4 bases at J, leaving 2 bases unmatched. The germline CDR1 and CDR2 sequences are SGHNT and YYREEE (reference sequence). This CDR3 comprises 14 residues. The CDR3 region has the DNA TGTGCCAGCAGCTCTACTAGCGGGTACAATGAGCAGTTCTTC. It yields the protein CASSSTSGYNEQFF.